This T cell receptor beta chain is drawn from a study of blood T cell repertoires in COVID-19. Study context: COVID-19 samples collected from the United States, Italy and Spain covered acute and convalescent phases.

In the original analysis: Amplification of reference gene primers was used by the study to estimate nucleated cell counts. Libraries were prepared by immunoSEQ multiplex PCR; TCRdb keeps only in-frame clonotypes and omits some of them. The V and J calls and the clone size are those of that table, but D and trimming were determined from the DNA. This sample has about 110,000 clones, with 85% found just once. This receptor was obtained from a human donor in a cohort sampled during active COVID-19. The sequenced sample consisted of peripheral blood.

The CDR3 reads CASSDRTGVTEAFF. CDR3 nucleotides: TGTGCCAGCAGTGATCGGACAGGGGTGACTGAAGCTTTCTTT. The V gene is TRBV2, the J gene TRBJ1-1, with 9 bases identical to TRBD1. This CDR3 contains 14 residues. V lost 3 bases and J lost 5; bases outside the gene matches: 4. From germline, CDR1 is SNHLY and CDR2 FYNNEI.